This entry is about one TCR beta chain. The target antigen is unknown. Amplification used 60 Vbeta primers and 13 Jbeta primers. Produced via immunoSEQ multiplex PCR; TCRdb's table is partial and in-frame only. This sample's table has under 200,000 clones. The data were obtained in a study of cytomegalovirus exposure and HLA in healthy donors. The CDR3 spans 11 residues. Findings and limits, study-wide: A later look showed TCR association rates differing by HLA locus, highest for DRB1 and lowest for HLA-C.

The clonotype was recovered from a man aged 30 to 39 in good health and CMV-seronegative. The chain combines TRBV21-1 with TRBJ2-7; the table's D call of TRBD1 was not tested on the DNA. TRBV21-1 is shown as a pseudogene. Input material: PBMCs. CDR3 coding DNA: TGTGCCAGCACCAAAGGGCACGAGCAGTACTTC. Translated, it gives CASTKGHEQYF.